Each of the 19 T cell receptor beta chains below was sequenced from the same sample in a study of T cell repertoires in cytomegalovirus infection. The antigens of these receptors remain unknown. TCRdb reprocessed the reads via MiXCR and lists one record per CDR3 protein. The sample has roughly 920,000 distinct CDR3 sequences; around 31% are singletons. Here the sequenced sample was cultured CD8+ T cells from PBMCs, taken from culture after CMV antigen stimulation. The receptors were gathered from a human donor in good health (CMV status not recorded). Some clones in this sample may be carry-over from other donors' samples.

This clonotype was seen a few times. The rearrangement joins TRBV10-3 to TRBJ2-1; TRBD2 agrees at 13 bases. CDR3 length: 15 residues. The trim removed 6 bases at V and 5 bases at J, leaving 4 bases unmatched. CDR1 and CDR2 from the germline V gene are ENHRY and SYGVKD. The CDR3 nucleotides are TGTGCCATCAGGACTAGCGGGGGGCCGAACAATGAGCAGTTCTTC. Its translation: CAIRTSGGPNNEQFF.

This clonotype was found once. V is TRBV2 and J is TRBJ2-7; D unclear. V was clipped by 4 bases and J by 5 bases, with 9 bases between them. Per germline, CDR1 SNHLY and CDR2 FYNNEI. The CDR3 is 12 amino acids. The CDR3 protein is CASSARSNEQYF. Written as DNA, the CDR3 is TGTGCCAGCAGTGCCCGATCCAACGAGCAGTACTTC.

This clonotype turned up a few times. The gene calls are TRBV27 and TRBJ2-7; 8 nucleotides align to TRBD1. CDR3 length equals 17 residues. The trim removed 4 bases at V and 0 bases at J, leaving 11 bases unmatched. The germline CDR1 and CDR2 sequences are MNHEY and SMNVEV (reference sequence). The CDR3 DNA follows: TGTGCCAGCAGTTCCTACCCTAGACAGGGGATCTCCTACGAGCAGTACTTC. It encodes CASSSYPRQGISYEQYF.

With respect to this clonotype: A much larger clone differs by one base, so this may be a read error. CDR3 protein: CASSPPTGVTGELFF. Here the CDR3 DNA reads TGTGCCAGCAGCCCCCCGACAGGGGTCACCGGGGAGCTGTTTTTT. This chain links TRBV9 with TRBJ2-2, with 8 bases identical to TRBD1. The V segment lost 4 bases and the J segment 4 bases; nucleotides outside the gene matches: 6. Germline-derived CDR1 and CDR2 are SGDLS and YYNGEE. CDR3 length: 15 residues. Complete variable domain (other parts from reference TRBV9 and TRBJ2-2): DSGVTQTPKHLITATGQRVTLRCSPRSGDLSVYWYQQSLDQGLQFLIQYYNGEERAKGNILERFSAQQFPDLHSELNLSSLELGDSALYFCASSPPTGVTGELFFGEGSRLTVL.

The V call is TRBV5-1, the J call TRBJ1-1; D possibly corresponds to TRBD1 (5 bases). The V gene lost 4 bases and the J gene lost 0 bases, with 13 bases spanning the gap. The germline V gene has CDR1 SGHRS and CDR2 YFSETQ. The CDR3 is 15 amino acids. The CDR3: CASSLQVNMNTEAFF. The CDR3 DNA is TGCGCCAGCAGCCTACAGGTAAACATGAACACTGAAGCTTTCTTT.

This clonotype has a handful of counts. V usage is TRBV5-1 and J usage is TRBJ1-6; D is undetermined. CDR3 length: 13 residues. Germline-derived CDR1 and CDR2 are SGHRS and YFSETQ. V was cut by 4 bases and J by 7 bases, with 9 bases left in between. CDR3 region: CASSVSLNSPLHF. CDR3 nucleotide sequence: TGCGCCAGCAGCGTTTCCCTAAATTCACCCCTCCACTTT.

With regard to this clonotype: A much larger clone lies a single base off, so this may be a read error. The J gene is TRBJ2-1, the V gene TRBV7-2; 11 nucleotides line up with TRBD2. Germline CDR1 is SGHTA and CDR2 is FQGNSA. The CDR3 loop spans 14 amino acids. The CDR3 loop is CVSSVSGGALEQFF. The CDR3 nucleotides read TGTGTCAGCAGCGTTAGCGGGGGGGCCCTAGAGCAGTTCTTC.

Comment on this clonotype: A single base separates this from a much larger clone, so it may be a read error. The V gene is TRBV6-6, the J gene TRBJ2-7; D not resolved. The CDR3 has 14 amino acids. V gave up 5 bases and J gave up 2 bases, with 13 bases separating them. The germline V gene has CDR1 MNHNY and CDR2 SVGAGI (reference sequence). This CDR3 reads CASSGNTHPYEQYF. CDR3 in DNA: TGTGCCAGCAGTGGGAACACCCACCCCTACGAGCAGTACTTC.

The chain couples TRBV19 to TRBJ2-1, with a tentative D call TRBD2 (7 bases). V was cut by 4 bases and J by 6 bases, with 19 bases left in between. Germline V gene data show CDR1 as LNHDA and CDR2 as SQIVND (reference sequence). The CDR3 loop spans 16 amino acids. CDR3 nucleotides: TGTGCCAGTAGTAGGGGGGTGGGGGGGCCGTGCAATGAGCAGTTCTTC. It is translated as CASSRGVGGPCNEQFF.

V usage is TRBV11-1 and J usage is TRBJ2-7; 7 bases fit TRBD1. The V and J ends lost 5 bases and 5 bases, in that order; junction bases with no gene match: 9. The CDR3 contains 14 residues. CDR1 is SGHAT, CDR2 FQDESV, per germline (reference sequence). The CDR3: CASSHPGQGDEQYF. The CDR3 region has the DNA TGTGCCAGCAGCCACCCGGGGCAGGGGGACGAGCAGTACTTC.

The CDR3 loop reads CASSESGGDQETQYF. CDR3 nucleotide sequence: TGCGCCAGCAGTGAGTCGGGAGGAGACCAAGAGACCCAGTACTTC. V is TRBV10-2 and J is TRBJ2-5, with D maybe TRBD2 (6 bases). The CDR3 is 15 residues long. Looked up from germline, CDR1 is WSHSY and CDR2 is SAAADI. The ends were cut back, 0 bases at V and 0 bases at J, with 8 bases in the middle.

This clonotype has a handful of counts. V is TRBV2 and J is TRBJ2-2, with D unclear. There are 18 residues in the CDR3. The V end was cut by 8 bases, the J end by 5 bases, with 27 bases between. In germline, CDR1 is SNHLY, CDR2 FYNNEI. This CDR3 is CASSGNATIGLGTGELFF. CDR3 nucleotide sequence: TGTGCCAGCTCGGGCAACGCCACGATAGGGTTAGGGACCGGGGAGCTGTTTTTT.

This clonotype has more than one count but fewer than ten. This chain connects TRBV3-1 to TRBJ2-3; D gene ambiguous. This CDR3 has 15 amino acids. Germline V lookup: CDR1 LGHDT, CDR2 YNNKEL (reference sequence). V gave up 0 bases and J gave up 0 bases, with 7 bases separating them. CDR3 sequence (DNA): TGTGCCAGCAGCCAAGATTACGGAAGCACAGATACGCAGTATTTT. This encodes CASSQDYGSTDTQYF.

This clonotype was seen many times. The chain joins TRBV7-8 to TRBJ2-5; 13 nucleotides match TRBD2. The CDR3 is made up of 19 amino acids. CDR1 is SGHVS and CDR2 is FQNEAQ in the germline V gene. V dropped 7 bases and J dropped 5; count of bases not matched to a gene: 19. CDR3 nucleotide sequence: TGTGCCAGCATCCTTAAGGCGGCCGGACTAGCGGGGGTAGAGGAGACCCAGTACTTC. Amino acids: CASILKAAGLAGVEETQYF.

This clonotype was detected a few times. This chain joins TRBV6-5 and TRBJ2-7; weak D call: TRBD2 (7 bases). The CDR3 is 15 amino acids. CDR1 and CDR2 (germline): MNHEY, SVGAGI. Trimming left V 11 bases short and J 0 bases short, with 20 bases between. The CDR3 DNA reads as TGTGCCCGGCTTAGGGGGGGAGAGGACTCCTACGAGCAGTACTTC. This translates into CARLRGGEDSYEQYF.

The table lists this clonotype with a few counts. This sequence joins TRBV2 and TRBJ2-7; TRBD2 aligns across 7 bases. Germline V lookup: CDR1 SNHLY, CDR2 FYNNEI. This CDR3 comprises 12 residues. V lost 11 bases, J lost 0 bases, and 4 bases stayed unmatched. This chain's CDR3 is CAAGGGSYEQYF. As DNA, the CDR3 is TGTGCCGCCGGCGGGGGCTCCTACGAGCAGTACTTC.

The rearrangement links TRBV2 to TRBJ2-7; D not certain. The CDR3 has 11 amino acids. The V gene lost 9 bases and the J gene lost 4 bases, with 10 bases spanning the gap. In germline, CDR1 is SNHLY, CDR2 FYNNEI. The CDR3 loop is CARNHSYEQYF. The CDR3 DNA is TGTGCCAGGAACCATTCGTACGAGCAGTACTTC. The full variable domain, its missing parts supplied by reference TRBV2 and TRBJ2-7, is EPEVTQTPSHQVTQMGQEVILRCVPISNHLYFYWYRQILGQKVEFLVSFYNNEISEKSEIFDDQFSVERPDGSNFTLKIRSTKLEDSAMYFCARNHSYEQYFGPGTRLTVT.

The CDR3 loop is CASSLDWQVGTYEQYF. The CDR3 DNA sequence: TGTGCCAGCAGCTTAGATTGGCAGGTTGGTACCTACGAGCAGTACTTC. The rearrangement links TRBV7-2 to TRBJ2-7; D call uncertain. Looked up from germline, CDR1 is SGHTA and CDR2 is FQGNSA. The CDR3 extends over 16 amino acids. Trimming took off 1 base at V and 2 bases at J, with 15 bases between the two ends.

V usage is TRBV12-3 or TRBV12-4 and J usage is TRBJ2-5; 9 bases fit TRBD1. Trimming took 5 bases from V and 1 from J; bases not matched to a gene: 11. The CDR3 sequence is 17 residues long. Here the CDR3 reads CASSRKGTGSPQETQYF. The CDR3 DNA is TGTGCCAGCAGTCGAAAGGGGACAGGGTCCCCCCAAGAGACCCAGTACTTC.